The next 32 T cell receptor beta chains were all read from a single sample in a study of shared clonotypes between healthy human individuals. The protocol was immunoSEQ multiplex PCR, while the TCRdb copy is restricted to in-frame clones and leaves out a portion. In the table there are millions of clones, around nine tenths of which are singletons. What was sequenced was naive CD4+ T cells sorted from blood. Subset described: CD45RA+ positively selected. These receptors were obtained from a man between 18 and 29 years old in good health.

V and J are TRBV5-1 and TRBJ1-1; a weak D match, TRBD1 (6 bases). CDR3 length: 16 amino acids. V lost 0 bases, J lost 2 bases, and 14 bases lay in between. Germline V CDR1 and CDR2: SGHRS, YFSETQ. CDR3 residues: CASSLGITGFNTEAFF. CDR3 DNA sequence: TGCGCCAGCAGCTTGGGGATCACAGGGTTCAACACTGAAGCTTTCTTT.

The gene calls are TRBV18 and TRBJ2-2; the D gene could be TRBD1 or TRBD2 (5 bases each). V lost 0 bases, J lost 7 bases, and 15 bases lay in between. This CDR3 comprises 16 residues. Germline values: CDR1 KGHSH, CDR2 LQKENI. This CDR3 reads CASSPPSGPLGGELFF. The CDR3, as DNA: TGTGCCAGCTCACCACCCTCGGGACCACTCGGCGGGGAGCTGTTTTTT.

The CDR3 region has the DNA TGTGCCAGCAGCCAGGGGCCTCGACTAGCGGGCGGAGAGACCCAGTACTTC. Residues: CASSQGPRLAGGETQYF. V and J are TRBV7-9 and TRBJ2-5; 10 nucleotides agree with TRBD2. Germline values: CDR1 SEHNR, CDR2 FQNEAQ (reference sequence). The CDR3 sequence is 17 residues long. Trimming at V came to 5 bases and at J to 4 bases, leaving 13 bases not matched to a gene.

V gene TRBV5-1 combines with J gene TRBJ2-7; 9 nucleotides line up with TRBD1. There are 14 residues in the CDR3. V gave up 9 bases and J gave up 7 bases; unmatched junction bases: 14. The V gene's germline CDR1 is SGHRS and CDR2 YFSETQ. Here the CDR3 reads CAKIAGTGRREQYF. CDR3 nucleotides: TGCGCCAAGATAGCCGGGACAGGGCGTCGGGAGCAGTACTTC.

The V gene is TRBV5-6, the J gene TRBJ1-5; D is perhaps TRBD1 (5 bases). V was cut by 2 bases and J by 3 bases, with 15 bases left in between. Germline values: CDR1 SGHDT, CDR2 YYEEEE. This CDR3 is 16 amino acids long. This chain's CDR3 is CASSFIRRGYNQPQHF. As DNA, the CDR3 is TGTGCCAGCAGCTTTATCAGGCGGGGCTACAATCAGCCCCAGCATTTT.

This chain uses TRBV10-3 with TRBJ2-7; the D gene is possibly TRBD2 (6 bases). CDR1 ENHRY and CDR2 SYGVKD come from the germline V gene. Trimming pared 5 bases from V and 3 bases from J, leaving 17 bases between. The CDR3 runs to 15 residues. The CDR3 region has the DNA TGTGCCATCAGTCCGGGAATTGCGCGGGGCTACGAGCAGTACTTC. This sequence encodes CAISPGIARGYEQYF.

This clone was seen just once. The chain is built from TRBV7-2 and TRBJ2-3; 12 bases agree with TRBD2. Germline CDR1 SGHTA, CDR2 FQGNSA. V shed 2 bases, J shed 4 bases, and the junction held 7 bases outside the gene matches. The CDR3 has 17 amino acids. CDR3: CASSLKPASGRADTQYF. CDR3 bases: TGTGCCAGCAGCTTAAAGCCTGCTAGCGGGAGGGCAGATACGCAGTATTTT. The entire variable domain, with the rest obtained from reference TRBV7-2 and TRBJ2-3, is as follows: GAGVSQSPSNKVTEKGKDVELRCDPISGHTALYWYRQSLGQGLEFLIYFQGNSAPDKSGLPSDRFSAERTGGSVSTLTIQRTQQEDSAVYLCASSLKPASGRADTQYFGPGTRLTVL.

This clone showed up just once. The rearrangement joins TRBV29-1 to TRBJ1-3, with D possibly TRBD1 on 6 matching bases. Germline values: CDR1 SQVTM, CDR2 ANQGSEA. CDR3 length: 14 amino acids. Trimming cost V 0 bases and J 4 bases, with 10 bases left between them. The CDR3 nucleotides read TGCAGCGTTGAAGACCCCGGGACAGGAAACACCATATATTTT. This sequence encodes CSVEDPGTGNTIYF.

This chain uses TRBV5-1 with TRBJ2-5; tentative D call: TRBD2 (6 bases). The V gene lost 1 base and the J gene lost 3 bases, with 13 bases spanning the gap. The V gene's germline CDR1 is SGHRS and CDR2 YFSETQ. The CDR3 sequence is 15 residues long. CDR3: CASSLLRGSKETQYF. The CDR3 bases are TGCGCCAGCAGCTTGTTGCGGGGCTCTAAAGAGACCCAGTACTTC.

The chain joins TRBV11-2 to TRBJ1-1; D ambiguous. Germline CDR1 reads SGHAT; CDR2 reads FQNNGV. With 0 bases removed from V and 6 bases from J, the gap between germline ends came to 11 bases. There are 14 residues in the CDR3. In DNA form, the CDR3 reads TGTGCCAGCAGCTTAGAAGGGCTCGCCCCTGAAGCTTTCTTT. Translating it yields CASSLEGLAPEAFF. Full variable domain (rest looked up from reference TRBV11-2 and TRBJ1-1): EAGVAQSPRYKIIEKRQSVAFWCNPISGHATLYWYQQILGQGPKLLIQFQNNGVVDDSQLPKDRFSAERLKGVDSTLKIQPAKLEDSAVYLCASSLEGLAPEAFFGQGTRLTVV.

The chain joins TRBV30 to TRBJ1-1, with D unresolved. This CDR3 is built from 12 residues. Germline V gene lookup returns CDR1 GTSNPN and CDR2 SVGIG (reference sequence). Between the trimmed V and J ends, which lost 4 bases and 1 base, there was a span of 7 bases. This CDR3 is CAWNVGNTEAFF. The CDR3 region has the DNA TGTGCCTGGAACGTCGGGAACACTGAAGCTTTCTTT. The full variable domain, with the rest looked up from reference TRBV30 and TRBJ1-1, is SQTIHQWPATLVQPVGSPLSLECTVEGTSNPNLYWYRQAAGRGLQLLFYSVGIGQISSEVPQNLSASRPQDRQFILSSKKLLLSDSGFYLCAWNVGNTEAFFGQGTRLTVV.

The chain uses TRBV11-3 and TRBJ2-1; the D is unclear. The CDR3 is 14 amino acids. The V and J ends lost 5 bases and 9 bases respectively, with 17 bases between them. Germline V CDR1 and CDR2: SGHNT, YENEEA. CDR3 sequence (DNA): TGTGCCAGCAGCCCCCAACCCCCCCCGGGTGAGCAGTTCTTC. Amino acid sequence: CASSPQPPPGEQFF.

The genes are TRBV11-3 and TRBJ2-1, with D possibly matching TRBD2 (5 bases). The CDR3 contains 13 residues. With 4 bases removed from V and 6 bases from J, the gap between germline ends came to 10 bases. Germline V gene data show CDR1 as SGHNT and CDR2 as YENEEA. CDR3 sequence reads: CASSSWRTNEQFF. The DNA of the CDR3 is TGTGCCAGCAGCTCCTGGAGGACCAATGAGCAGTTCTTC. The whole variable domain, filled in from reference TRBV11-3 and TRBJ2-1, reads EAGVVQSPRYKIIEKKQPVAFWCNPISGHNTLYWYLQNLGQGPELLIRYENEEAVDDSQLPKDRFSAERLKGVDSTLKIQPAELGDSAVYLCASSSWRTNEQFFGPGTRLTVL.

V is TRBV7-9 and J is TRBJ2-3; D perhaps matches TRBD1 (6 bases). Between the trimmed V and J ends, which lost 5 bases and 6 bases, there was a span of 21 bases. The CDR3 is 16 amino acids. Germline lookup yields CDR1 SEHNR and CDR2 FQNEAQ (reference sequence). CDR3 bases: TGTGCCAGCAGCCCCCCCGGGACACCTTCGTCGGATACGCAGTATTTT. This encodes CASSPPGTPSSDTQYF.

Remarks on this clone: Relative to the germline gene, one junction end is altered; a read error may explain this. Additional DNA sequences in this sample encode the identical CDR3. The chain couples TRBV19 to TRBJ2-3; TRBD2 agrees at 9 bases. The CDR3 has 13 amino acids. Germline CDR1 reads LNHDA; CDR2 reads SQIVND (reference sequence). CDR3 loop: CASRAGGTDTQYF. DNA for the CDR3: TGTGCCAGTAGAGCGGGGGGCACGGATACGCAGTATTTT.

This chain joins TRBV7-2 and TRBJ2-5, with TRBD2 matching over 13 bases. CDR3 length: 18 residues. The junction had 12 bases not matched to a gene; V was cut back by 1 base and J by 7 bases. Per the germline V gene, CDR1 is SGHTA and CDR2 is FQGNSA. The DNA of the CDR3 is TGTGCCAGCAGCTTAGACCCTCCTGGACTAGCGGGGGTGACGACCCAGTACTTC. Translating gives CASSLDPPGLAGVTTQYF.

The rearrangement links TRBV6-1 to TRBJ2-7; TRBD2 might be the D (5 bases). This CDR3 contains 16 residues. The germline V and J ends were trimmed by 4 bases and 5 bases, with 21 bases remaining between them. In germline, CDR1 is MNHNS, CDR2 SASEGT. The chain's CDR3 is CASSALTRVPIDEQYF. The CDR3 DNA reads TGTGCCAGCAGTGCCCTAACTAGAGTCCCTATCGACGAGCAGTACTTC.

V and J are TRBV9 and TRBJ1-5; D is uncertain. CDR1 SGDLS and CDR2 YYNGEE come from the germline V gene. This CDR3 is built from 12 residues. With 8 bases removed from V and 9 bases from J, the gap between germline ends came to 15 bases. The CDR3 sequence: CASWVTMGPQHF. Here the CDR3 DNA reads TGTGCCAGTTGGGTAACCATGGGGCCCCAGCATTTT.

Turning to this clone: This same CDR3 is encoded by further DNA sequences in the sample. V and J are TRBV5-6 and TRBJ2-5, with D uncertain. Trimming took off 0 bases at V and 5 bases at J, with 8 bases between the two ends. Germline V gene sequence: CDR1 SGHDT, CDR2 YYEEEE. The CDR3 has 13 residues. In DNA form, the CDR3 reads TGTGCCAGCAGCTTGGCTGGGGTGGAGACCCAGTACTTC. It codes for CASSLAGVETQYF.

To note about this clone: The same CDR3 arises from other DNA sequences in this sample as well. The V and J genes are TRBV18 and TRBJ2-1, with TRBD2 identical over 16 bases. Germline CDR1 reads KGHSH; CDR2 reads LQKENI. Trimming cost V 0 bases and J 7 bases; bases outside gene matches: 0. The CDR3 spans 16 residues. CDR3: CASSPPGLAGGNEQFF. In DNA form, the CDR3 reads TGTGCCAGCTCACCACCGGGACTAGCGGGAGGGAATGAGCAGTTCTTC.

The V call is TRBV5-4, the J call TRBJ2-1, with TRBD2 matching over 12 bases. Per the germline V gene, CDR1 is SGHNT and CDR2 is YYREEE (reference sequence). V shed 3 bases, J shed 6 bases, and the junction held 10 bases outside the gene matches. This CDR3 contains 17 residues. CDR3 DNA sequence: TGTGCCAGCAGCTCCGGATTACTAGCGGGGGGCGGCAATGAGCAGTTCTTC. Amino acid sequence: CASSSGLLAGGGNEQFF.

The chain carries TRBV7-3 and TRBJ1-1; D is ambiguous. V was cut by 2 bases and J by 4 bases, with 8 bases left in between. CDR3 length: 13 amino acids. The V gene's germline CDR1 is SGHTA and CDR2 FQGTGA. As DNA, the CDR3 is TGTGCCAGCAGCTTAGGGTTTTCCACTGAAGCTTTCTTT. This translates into CASSLGFSTEAFF.

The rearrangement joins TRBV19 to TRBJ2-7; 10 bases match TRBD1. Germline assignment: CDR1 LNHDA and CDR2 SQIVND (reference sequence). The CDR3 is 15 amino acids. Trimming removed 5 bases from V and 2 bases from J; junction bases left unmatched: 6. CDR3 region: CASSYRTGGTYEQYF. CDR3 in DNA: TGTGCCAGTAGTTATAGGACAGGGGGTACCTACGAGCAGTACTTC.

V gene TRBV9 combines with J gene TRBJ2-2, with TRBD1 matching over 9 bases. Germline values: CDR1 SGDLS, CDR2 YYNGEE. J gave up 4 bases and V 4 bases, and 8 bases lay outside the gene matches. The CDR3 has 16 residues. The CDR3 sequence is CASSPSTGGRTGELFF. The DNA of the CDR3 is TGTGCCAGCAGCCCCTCGACAGGGGGTCGCACCGGGGAGCTGTTTTTT.

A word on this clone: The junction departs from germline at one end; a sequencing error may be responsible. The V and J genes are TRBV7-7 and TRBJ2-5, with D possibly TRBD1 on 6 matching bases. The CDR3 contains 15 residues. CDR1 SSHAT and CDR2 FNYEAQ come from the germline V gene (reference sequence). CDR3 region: CASSFAQGPQETQYF. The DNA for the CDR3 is TGTGCTAGCAGCTTCGCACAGGGACCCCAAGAGACCCAGTACTTC.

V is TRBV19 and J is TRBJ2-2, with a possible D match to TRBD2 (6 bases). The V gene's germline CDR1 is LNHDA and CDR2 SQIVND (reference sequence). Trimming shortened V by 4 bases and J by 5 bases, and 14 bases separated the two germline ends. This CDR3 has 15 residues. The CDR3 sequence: CASSTGVAGTGELFF. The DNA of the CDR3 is TGTGCCAGTAGTACGGGGGTGGCGGGGACCGGGGAGCTGTTTTTT. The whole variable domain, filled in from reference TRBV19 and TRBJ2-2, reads DGGITQSPKYLFRKEGQNVTLSCEQNLNHDAMYWYRQDPGQGLRLIYYSQIVNDFQKGDIAEGYSVSREKKESFPLTVTSAQKNPTAFYLCASSTGVAGTGELFFGEGSRLTVL.

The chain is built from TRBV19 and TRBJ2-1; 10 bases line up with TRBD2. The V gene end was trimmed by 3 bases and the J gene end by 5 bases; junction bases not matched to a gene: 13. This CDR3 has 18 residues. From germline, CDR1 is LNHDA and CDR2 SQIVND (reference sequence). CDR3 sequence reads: CASSIFRTSGYVDNEQFF. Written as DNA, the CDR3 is TGTGCCAGTAGTATTTTCAGGACTAGCGGCTATGTGGACAATGAGCAGTTCTTC.

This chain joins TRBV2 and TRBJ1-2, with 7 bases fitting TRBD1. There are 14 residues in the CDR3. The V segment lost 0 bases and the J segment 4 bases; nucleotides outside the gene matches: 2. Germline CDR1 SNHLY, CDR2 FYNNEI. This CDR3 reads CASSEAGQPYGYTF. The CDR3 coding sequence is TGTGCCAGCAGTGAAGCGGGACAGCCCTATGGCTACACCTTC.

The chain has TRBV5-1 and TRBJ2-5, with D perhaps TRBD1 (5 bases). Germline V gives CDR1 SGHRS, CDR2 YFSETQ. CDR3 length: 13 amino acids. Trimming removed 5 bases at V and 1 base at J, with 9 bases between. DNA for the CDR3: TGCGCCAGCAGTCAAGGGGCCCAAGAGACCCAGTACTTC. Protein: CASSQGAQETQYF.

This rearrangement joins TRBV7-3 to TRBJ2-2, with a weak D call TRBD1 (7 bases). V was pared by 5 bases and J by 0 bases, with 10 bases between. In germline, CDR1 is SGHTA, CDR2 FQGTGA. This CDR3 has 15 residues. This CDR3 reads CASSPGGTNTGELFF. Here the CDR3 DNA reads TGTGCCAGCAGCCCAGGGGGGACGAACACCGGGGAGCTGTTTTTT.

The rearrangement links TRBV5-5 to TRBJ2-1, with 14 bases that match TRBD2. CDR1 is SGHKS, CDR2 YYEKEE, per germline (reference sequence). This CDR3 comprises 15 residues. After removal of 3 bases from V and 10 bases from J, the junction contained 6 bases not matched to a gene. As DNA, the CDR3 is TGTGCCAGCAGCTGGGGGACTAGCGGGAGCGGGGAGCAGTTCTTC. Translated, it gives CASSWGTSGSGEQFF.

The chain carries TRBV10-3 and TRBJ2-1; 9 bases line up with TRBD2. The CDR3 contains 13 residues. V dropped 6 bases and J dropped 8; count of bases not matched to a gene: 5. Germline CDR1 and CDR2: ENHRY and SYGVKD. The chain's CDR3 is CAIRAGGFDEQFF. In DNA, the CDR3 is TGTGCCATCAGAGCGGGGGGCTTTGATGAGCAGTTCTTC.